This entry lists 3 T cell receptor beta chains sequenced from one sample in a study of blood T cell repertoires in COVID-19. Using immunoSEQ multiplex PCR, the repertoire was profiled, and TCRdb retains in-frame clones only, with some absent. This sample has 85,000 to 110,000 clones, with about 90% found just once. The sequenced sample consisted of peripheral blood. These receptors came from a woman in her fifties or sixties with acute or convalescent COVID-19.

The V and J genes are TRBV19 and TRBJ2-3, with 7 bases lining up with TRBD2. V dropped 4 bases and J dropped 9; count of bases not matched to a gene: 13. CDR1 LNHDA and CDR2 SQIVND come from the germline V gene (reference sequence). The CDR3 totals 15 residues. CDR3 protein: CASSRPSGTSRTQYF. The CDR3 DNA sequence: TGTGCCAGTAGTAGACCTAGCGGCACCTCGAGGACGCAGTATTTT. The full variable domain, with the rest looked up from reference TRBV19 and TRBJ2-3, is DGGITQSPKYLFRKEGQNVTLSCEQNLNHDAMYWYRQDPGQGLRLIYYSQIVNDFQKGDIAEGYSVSREKKESFPLTVTSAQKNPTAFYLCASSRPSGTSRTQYFGPGTRLTVL.

The rearrangement joins TRBV28 to TRBJ1-5; D remains unclear. CDR1 and CDR2 (germline): MDHEN, SYDVKM. Trimming removed 6 bases at V and 3 bases at J, with 18 bases between. There are 16 residues in the CDR3. CDR3 in amino acids: CASRPGSGRDNQPQHF. CDR3 bases: TGTGCCAGCAGACCTGGGTCGGGGAGGGACAATCAGCCCCAGCATTTT.

The J gene is TRBJ2-1, the V gene TRBV30; tentatively, D is TRBD1 (5 bases). Deletions cut 0 bases from V and 9 bases from J, with 9 bases between. This CDR3 has 12 amino acids. CDR1 is GTSNPN and CDR2 is SVGIG in the germline V gene (reference sequence). The CDR3 reads CAWSVGAGEQFF. Written as DNA, the CDR3 is TGTGCCTGGAGTGTAGGGGCTGGTGAGCAGTTCTTC.